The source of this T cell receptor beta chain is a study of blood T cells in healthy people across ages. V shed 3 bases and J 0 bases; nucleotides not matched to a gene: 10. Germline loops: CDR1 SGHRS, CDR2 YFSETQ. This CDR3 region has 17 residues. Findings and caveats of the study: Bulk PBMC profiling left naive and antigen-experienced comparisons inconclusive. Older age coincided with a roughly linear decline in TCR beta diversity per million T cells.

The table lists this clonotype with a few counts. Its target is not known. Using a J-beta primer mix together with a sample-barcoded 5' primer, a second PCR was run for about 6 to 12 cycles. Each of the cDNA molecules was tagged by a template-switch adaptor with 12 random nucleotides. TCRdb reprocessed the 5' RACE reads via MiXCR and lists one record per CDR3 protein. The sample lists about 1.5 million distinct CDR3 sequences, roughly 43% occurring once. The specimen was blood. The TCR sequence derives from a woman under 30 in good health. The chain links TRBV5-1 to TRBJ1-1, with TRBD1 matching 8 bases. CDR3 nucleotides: TGCGCCAGCAGCTGGCAGGGGGCGCAGATTATGAACACTGAAGCTTTCTTT. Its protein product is CASSWQGAQIMNTEAFF.